One and the same sample provided the 26 T cell receptor beta chains below, sequenced in a study of molecular identifiers for immune sequencing clone quantification. TCRdb reanalysed the PCR reads using MiXCR and keeps one entry per CDR3 protein. Among around 320,000 distinct CDR3 sequences, roughly 24% were seen once, and the ten largest hold roughly 0.7%. Sequenced input: naive CD8+ T cells from blood, with Jurkat cell RNA spiked in. Subset denoted: FACS-sorted CD8+CD4-CCR7+CD45RA+ naive T cells. The receptors come from a human donor in good health. Some libraries in this study had Jurkat cell RNA spiked in.

The rearrangement uses TRBV19 and TRBJ2-2; no clear D gene. The CDR3 consists of 15 residues. Germline-derived CDR1 and CDR2 are LNHDA and SQIVND (reference sequence). V lost 7 bases and J lost 2, with 14 bases in between. The CDR3 loop reads CASTIGNLNTGELFF. CDR3 sequence (DNA): TGTGCCAGTACCATTGGGAACCTCAACACCGGGGAGCTGTTTTTT.

This sequence joins TRBV10-3 and TRBJ2-2; TRBD1 is a possible D gene (6 bases). V dropped 5 bases and J dropped 6 bases, with 10 bases sitting between them. CDR3 size: 13 residues. Germline V gene sequence: CDR1 ENHRY, CDR2 SYGVKD. The CDR3 coding sequence is TGTGCCATCAGTATACAGGGTTCCGGGGAGCTGTTTTTT. It translates to CAISIQGSGELFF.

This clonotype was counted only a few times. J is TRBJ2-3 and V is TRBV4-3; 9 bases agree with TRBD2. The V gene end was trimmed by 0 bases and the J gene end by 7 bases; junction bases not matched to a gene: 14. This CDR3 comprises 18 residues. In germline, CDR1 is LGHNA, CDR2 YSLEER. CDR3 DNA sequence: TGCGCCAGCAGCCAAGATTGGCTAGCGGGACGCCTGGGGAATACGCAGTATTTT. It encodes CASSQDWLAGRLGNTQYF.

This clonotype turned up a few times. The genes are TRBV12-2 and TRBJ2-7; the table names TRBD1, a call not compared with the DNA. TRBV12-2 constitutes a pseudogene. The CDR3 extends over 16 amino acids. The CDR3 DNA reads TGTGCAAGTCGCTGTCACAACCGGGACACAACCTACGAGCAGTACTTC. It translates to CASRCHNRDTTYEQYF.

The V gene is TRBV12-3 or TRBV12-4, the J gene TRBJ2-7; 8 bases line up with TRBD2. The V gene end was trimmed by 4 bases and the J gene end by 5 bases; junction bases not matched to a gene: 7. There are 14 residues in the CDR3. In nucleotides, the CDR3 is TGTGCCAGCAGTTATCCGGGACTAGGGAACGAGCAGTACTTC. Amino acid sequence: CASSYPGLGNEQYF.

This clonotype was observed at least ten times. V usage is TRBV30 and J usage is TRBJ1-2, with D perhaps TRBD1 (6 bases). This CDR3 is 12 amino acids long. The germline V gene encodes CDR1 GTSNPN and CDR2 SVGIG (reference sequence). The germline V and J ends were trimmed by 2 bases and 4 bases, with 8 bases remaining between them. CDR3 in DNA: TGTGCCTGGAGTTTACAGGGCTATGGCTACACCTTC. It encodes CAWSLQGYGYTF.

This clonotype was recorded at least ten times. The DNA of the CDR3 is TGCAGTGCTAGAGATTTGGCGGGTTCTACCTACGAGCAGTACTTC. It encodes CSARDLAGSTYEQYF. The chain carries TRBV20-1 and TRBJ2-7; D is perhaps TRBD2 (5 bases). Germline V CDR1 and CDR2: DFQATT, SNEGSKA (reference sequence). With 0 bases removed from V and 2 bases from J, the gap between germline ends came to 14 bases. The CDR3 extends over 15 amino acids.

The V and J genes are TRBV7-6 and TRBJ2-7, with D possibly TRBD2 on 6 matching bases. This CDR3 has 14 residues. Germline CDR1 and CDR2: SGHVS and FNYEAQ. Trimming removed 4 bases at V and 6 bases at J, with 16 bases between. The CDR3 region is CASSSRRGTGEQYF. The CDR3 region has the DNA TGTGCCAGCAGCTCAAGACGGGGGACTGGCGAGCAGTACTTC.

A single count supports this clonotype. This chain links TRBV21-1 with TRBJ2-1; the DNA was not used to check the table's D call, TRBD1. TRBV21-1 is an annotated pseudogene. The CDR3 length is 17 residues. CDR3 residues: CASSKGTRDHSYSEQFF. CDR3 DNA: TGTGCCAGCAGCAAAGGTACCAGGGACCACTCTTACAGTGAGCAGTTCTTC.

This clonotype was picked up many times. This chain links TRBV5-6 with TRBJ1-5, with 7 bases lining up with TRBD1. The CDR3 is 16 residues long. V dropped 5 bases and J dropped 1; count of bases not matched to a gene: 9. Looked up from germline, CDR1 is SGHDT and CDR2 is YYEEEE. The chain's CDR3 is CASSMAGTVSNQPQHF. DNA of the CDR3: TGTGCCAGCAGTATGGCTGGGACAGTGAGCAATCAGCCCCAGCATTTT.

The chain employs TRBV20-1 and TRBJ2-7; D possibly uses TRBD1 or TRBD2 (5 bases each). Trimming stripped 5 bases from V and 6 bases from J, with 14 bases between. The CDR3 is 12 amino acids. CDR1 DFQATT and CDR2 SNEGSKA come from the germline V gene (reference sequence). This chain's CDR3 is CSASLGGLEQYF. For the CDR3, the DNA is TGCAGTGCTTCCCTTGGGGGTCTCGAGCAGTACTTC.

This clonotype came up many times. The CDR3 DNA reads as TGTGCCAGCCTAGGAGGGACCTACGAGCAGTACTTC. This encodes CASLGGTYEQYF. The rearrangement links TRBV6-6 to TRBJ2-7; tentatively, D is TRBD2 (6 bases). Germline CDR1 reads MNHNY; CDR2 reads SVGAGI (reference sequence). Trimming left V 8 bases short and J 2 bases short, with 10 bases between. CDR3 length equals 12 residues.

The rearrangement joins TRBV12-3 or TRBV12-4 to TRBJ2-3; 8 bases line up with TRBD2. V lost 4 bases to trimming and J lost 0 bases; unmatched junction nucleotides: 12. There are 18 residues in the CDR3. The CDR3 here is CASSSPDPPSGSTDTQYF. The CDR3 nucleotides are TGTGCCAGCAGTTCCCCCGATCCCCCTAGCGGGAGCACAGATACGCAGTATTTT.

For the CDR3, the DNA is TGTGCCAGCAGCTCGGGTGGAAGTACCGGGGAGCTGTTTTTT. It yields the protein CASSSGGSTGELFF. The V call is TRBV7-9, the J call TRBJ2-2; D call uncertain. Germline V gene sequence: CDR1 SEHNR, CDR2 FQNEAQ (reference sequence). There are 14 residues in the CDR3. Deletions cut 4 bases from V and 5 bases from J, with 11 bases between.

Concerning this clonotype: A much larger clone is a single base away; this may be a read error. The J gene is TRBJ2-4, the V gene TRBV5-6, with 7 positions matching TRBD1. This CDR3 comprises 17 residues. Germline loops: CDR1 SGHDT, CDR2 YYEEEE. The DNA of the CDR3 is TGTACCAGCAGCCACTACACAGGGGTAGTTGCCAAAAACATTCAGTACTTC. Its translation: CTSSHYTGVVAKNIQYF.

The CDR3 loop is CASSQSGQRPSYEQYF. In DNA form, the CDR3 reads TGTGCCAGCAGCCAGTCCGGACAGCGCCCCTCCTACGAGCAGTACTTC. V gene TRBV3-1 combines with J gene TRBJ2-7; a possible D gene is TRBD1 (6 bases). Looked up from germline, CDR1 is LGHDT and CDR2 is YNNKEL (reference sequence). V dropped 3 bases and J dropped 0 bases, with 15 bases sitting between them. The CDR3 has 16 residues.

This chain uses TRBV11-1 with TRBJ2-7, with 8 bases that match TRBD1. The CDR3 covers 14 residues. Per the germline V gene, CDR1 is SGHAT and CDR2 is FQDESV (reference sequence). The trim removed 5 bases at V and 5 bases at J, leaving 8 bases unmatched. This CDR3 is CASSTRTGRDEQYF. Here the CDR3 DNA reads TGTGCCAGCAGCACTCGGACAGGGAGAGACGAGCAGTACTTC.

This clonotype was seen a handful of times. V and J are TRBV12-3 or TRBV12-4 and TRBJ2-7; 9 bases match TRBD1. V shed 5 bases, J shed 6 bases, and the junction held 11 bases outside the gene matches. This CDR3 spans 15 amino acids. This CDR3 reads CASSPTPGTGSEQYF. Here the CDR3 DNA reads TGTGCCAGCAGTCCCACCCCCGGGACAGGGAGCGAGCAGTACTTC.

This chain connects TRBV7-6 to TRBJ2-1, with TRBD2 matching 7 bases. The V and J ends lost 0 bases and 8 bases, in that order; junction bases with no gene match: 7. The germline V gene encodes CDR1 SGHVS and CDR2 FNYEAQ. The CDR3 extends over 15 amino acids. CDR3 sequence (DNA): TGTGCCAGCAGCTTAGCGGGCGGGGGTAAGGATGAGCAGTTCTTC. Residues: CASSLAGGGKDEQFF.

V gene TRBV12-3 or TRBV12-4 combines with J gene TRBJ2-3; 8 nucleotides agree with TRBD1. The CDR3 loop spans 14 amino acids. V gave up 0 bases and J gave up 5 bases; unmatched junction bases: 1. The DNA of the CDR3 is TGTGCCAGCAGTTTAGCCAGGGGGCGAGATACGCAGTATTTT. Its translation is CASSLARGRDTQYF.

There are many counts of this clonotype. This chain connects TRBV7-9 to TRBJ1-1; D may be TRBD1 (5 bases). The germline CDR1 and CDR2 sequences are SEHNR and FQNEAQ (reference sequence). V lost 5 bases and J lost 8, with 21 bases in between. The CDR3 spans 15 residues. The CDR3 reads CASSPNRDPIPEAFF. The CDR3 region has the DNA TGTGCCAGCAGCCCGAACCGGGACCCTATACCAGAAGCTTTCTTT.

The gene calls are TRBV27 and TRBJ2-3; 13 nucleotides match TRBD2. The germline gives CDR1 MNHEY, CDR2 SMNVEV (reference sequence). The CDR3 sequence is 16 residues long. The V and J ends lost 5 bases and 6 bases, in that order; junction bases with no gene match: 8. Here the CDR3 reads CASSPVGLAGVDTQYF. CDR3 DNA: TGTGCCAGCAGTCCTGTAGGACTAGCGGGGGTCGATACGCAGTATTTT.

The chain recombines TRBV29-1 with TRBJ1-2, with 7 nucleotides matching TRBD1. The junction had 10 bases not matched to a gene; V was cut back by 3 bases and J by 6 bases. The germline V gene encodes CDR1 SQVTM and CDR2 ANQGSEA. CDR3 size: 14 residues. The CDR3 loop is CSVDGRQGFNGYTF. In nucleotides, the CDR3 is TGCAGCGTTGACGGCCGACAGGGTTTTAATGGCTACACCTTC.

This clonotype was seen ten or more times. The chain uses TRBV7-2 and TRBJ2-3; no firm D call. The CDR3 contains 14 residues. Deletions cut 1 base from V and 1 base from J, with 6 bases between. The germline V gene has CDR1 SGHTA and CDR2 FQGNSA. The CDR3 reads CASSLGAGTDTQYF. The CDR3 DNA is TGTGCCAGCAGCTTAGGCGCGGGCACAGATACGCAGTATTTT. Looking up the rest from reference TRBV7-2 and TRBJ2-3 gives the full variable domain: GAGVSQSPSNKVTEKGKDVELRCDPISGHTALYWYRQSLGQGLEFLIYFQGNSAPDKSGLPSDRFSAERTGGSVSTLTIQRTQQEDSAVYLCASSLGAGTDTQYFGPGTRLTVL.

This clonotype was detected ten times or more. The chain links TRBV15 to TRBJ2-1; 9 nucleotides match TRBD1. The germline V gene has CDR1 LNHNV and CDR2 YYDKDF (reference sequence). J was trimmed by 6 bases and V by 3 bases; bases with no gene match: 6. This CDR3 has 15 residues. CDR3 in DNA: TGTGCCACCAGCAGCATGACAGGGGGATCCAATGAGCAGTTCTTC. Its protein product is CATSSMTGGSNEQFF.

The chain uses TRBV10-1 and TRBJ2-2; 13 bases match TRBD2. CDR3 length equals 17 residues. Per germline, CDR1 WNHNN and CDR2 SYGVQD (reference sequence). V was pared by 7 bases and J by 4 bases, with 9 bases of the junction left unmatched. This CDR3 is CASNPGLAGSVTGELFF. The CDR3 region has the DNA TGCGCCAGCAACCCGGGACTAGCGGGGTCGGTCACCGGGGAGCTGTTTTTT.